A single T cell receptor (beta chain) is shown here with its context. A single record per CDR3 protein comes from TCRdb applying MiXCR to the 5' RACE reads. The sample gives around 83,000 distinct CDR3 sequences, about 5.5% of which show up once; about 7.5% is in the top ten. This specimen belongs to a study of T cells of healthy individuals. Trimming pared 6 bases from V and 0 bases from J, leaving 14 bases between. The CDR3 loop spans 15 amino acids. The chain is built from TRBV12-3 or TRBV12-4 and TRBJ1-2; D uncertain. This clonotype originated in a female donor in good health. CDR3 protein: CASSPRAGANYGYTF. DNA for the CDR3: TGTGCCAGCAGCCCAAGAGCTGGAGCTAACTATGGCTACACCTTC.